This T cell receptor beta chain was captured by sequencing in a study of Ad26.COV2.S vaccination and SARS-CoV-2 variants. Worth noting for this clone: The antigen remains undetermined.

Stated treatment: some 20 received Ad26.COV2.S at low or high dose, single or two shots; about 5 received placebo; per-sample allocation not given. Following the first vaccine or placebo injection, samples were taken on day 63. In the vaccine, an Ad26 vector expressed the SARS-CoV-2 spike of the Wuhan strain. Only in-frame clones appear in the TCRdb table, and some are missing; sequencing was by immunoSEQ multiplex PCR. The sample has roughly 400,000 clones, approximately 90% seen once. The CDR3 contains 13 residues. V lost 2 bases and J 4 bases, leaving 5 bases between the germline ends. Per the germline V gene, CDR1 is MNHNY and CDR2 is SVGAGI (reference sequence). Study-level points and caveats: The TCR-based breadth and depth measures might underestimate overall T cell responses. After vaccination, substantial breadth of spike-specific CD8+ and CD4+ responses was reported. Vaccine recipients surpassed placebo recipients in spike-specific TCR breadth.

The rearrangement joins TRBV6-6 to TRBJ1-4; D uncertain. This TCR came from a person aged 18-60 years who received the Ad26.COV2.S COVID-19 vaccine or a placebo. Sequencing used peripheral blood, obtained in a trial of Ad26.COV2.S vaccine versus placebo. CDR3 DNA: TGTGCCAGCAGTTACAATAGTAATGAAAAACTGTTTTTT. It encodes CASSYNSNEKLFF.